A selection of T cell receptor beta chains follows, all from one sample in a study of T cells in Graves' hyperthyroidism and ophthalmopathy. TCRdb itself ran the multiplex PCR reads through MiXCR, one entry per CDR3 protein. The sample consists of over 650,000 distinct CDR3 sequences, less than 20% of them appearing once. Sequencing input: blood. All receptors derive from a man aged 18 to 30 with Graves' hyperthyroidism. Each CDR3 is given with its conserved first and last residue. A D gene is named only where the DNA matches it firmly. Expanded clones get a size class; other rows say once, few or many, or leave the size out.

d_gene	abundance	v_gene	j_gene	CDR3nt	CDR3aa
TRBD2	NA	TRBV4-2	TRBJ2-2	TGTGCCAGCAGCCAAGAAATGACTAGCGGGGGGACCGGGGAGCTGTTTTTT	CASSQEMTSGGTGELFF
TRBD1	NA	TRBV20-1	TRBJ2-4	TGCAGTGTCCGACAGGGCAAGCGGAACATTCAGTACTTC	CSVRQGKRNIQYF
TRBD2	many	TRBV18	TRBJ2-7	TGTGCCAGCTCACCACGGGCCAGCGGGAGTTACGAGCAGTACTTC	CASSPRASGSYEQYF
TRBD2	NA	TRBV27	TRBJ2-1	TGTGCCAGCAGTTTAGTGGCTAGCGGGAGGAATGAGCAGTTCTTC	CASSLVASGRNEQFF
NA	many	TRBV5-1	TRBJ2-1	TGCGCCAGCAGCTTGGTGACCGGCGGGTACAATGAGCAGTTCTTC	CASSLVTGGYNEQFF
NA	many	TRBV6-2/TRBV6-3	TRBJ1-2	TGTGCCAGCAGTTACTCGAAAAACAGTGGCTACACCTTC	CASSYSKNSGYTF
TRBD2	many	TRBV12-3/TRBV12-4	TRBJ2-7	TGTGCCAGCACCCTATCAAGCGGGGGCACCTACGAGCAGTACTTC	CASTLSSGGTYEQYF
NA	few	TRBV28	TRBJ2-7	TGTGCCAGCAGTGAACTGGGTGAGCAGTACTTC	CASSELGEQYF
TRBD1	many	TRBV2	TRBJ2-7	TGTGCCGCCGGCTATAAGGCGGACAGGGTGGTCTACGAGCAGTACTTC	CAAGYKADRVVYEQYF
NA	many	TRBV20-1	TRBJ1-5	TGCAGTGCTGGACCCTCCGCGGCCAATCAGCCCCAGCATTTT	CSAGPSAANQPQHF
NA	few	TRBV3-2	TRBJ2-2	TGTGCCAGCAGTCGGACTAGAAACACCGGGGAGCTGTTTTTT	CASSRTRNTGELFF
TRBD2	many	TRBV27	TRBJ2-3	TGTGCCAGCCCCGTAGTTAGCGGGAGCAAAACAGATACGCAGTATTTT	CASPVVSGSKTDTQYF
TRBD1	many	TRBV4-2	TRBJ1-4	TGTGCCAGCAGCCAAGGAGGGACAGTTAATGAAAAACTGTTTTTT	CASSQGGTVNEKLFF
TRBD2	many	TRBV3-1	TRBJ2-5	TGTGCCAGCAGCCAAGATCTTCGACTAGCGGGAGGGCAAGAGACCCAGTACTTC	CASSQDLRLAGGQETQYF
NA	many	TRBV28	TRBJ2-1	TGTGCCAGCAGTTTATCCCGAGGGGCAGGTGGATATGATGAGCAGTTCTTC	CASSLSRGAGGYDEQFF
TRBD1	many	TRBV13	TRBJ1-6	TGTGCCAGCAGCAACCGACAGGGCCGTAATTCACCCCTCCACTTT	CASSNRQGRNSPLHF
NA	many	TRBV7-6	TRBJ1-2	TGTGCCAGCAGCTCTCACTACCCGGACTTAACCGGCGGCTACACCTTC	CASSSHYPDLTGGYTF
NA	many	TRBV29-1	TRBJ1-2	TGCAGCGTTATCCTTGGGGCAGCTAACTATGGCTACACCTTC	CSVILGAANYGYTF
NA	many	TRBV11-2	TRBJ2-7	TGTGCCAGCAGCTTCCACAGGACCCAATACGAGCAGTACTTC	CASSFHRTQYEQYF
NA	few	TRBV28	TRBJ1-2	TGTGCCAGCAGTTTTGGAGGACACCTTGGCGATGGCTACACCTTC	CASSFGGHLGDGYTF
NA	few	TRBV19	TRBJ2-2	TGTGCCAGTAGTATGAGGGGGACCGGGGAGCTGTTTTTT	CASSMRGTGELFF
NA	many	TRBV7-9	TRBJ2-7	TGTGCCAGCACCATCATAAGACTAGGCATCTACGAGCAGTACTTC	CASTIIRLGIYEQYF
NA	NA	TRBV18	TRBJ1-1	TGTGCCAGCTCATCGACAGAGCTTGGGACTGAAGCTTTCTTT	CASSSTELGTEAFF
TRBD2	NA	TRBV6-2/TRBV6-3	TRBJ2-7	TGTGCCAGCAGCCCCCAAGGTAGCGGGGACGAGCAGTACTTC	CASSPQGSGDEQYF
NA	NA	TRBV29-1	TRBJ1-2	TGCAGCGTTGGTGGCGCGGGAGGCGGCTACACCTTC	CSVGGAGGGYTF
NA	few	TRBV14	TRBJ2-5	TGTGCCAGCAGCCAAGATAAAGGGGGAAGAGAGACCCAGTACTTC	CASSQDKGGRETQYF
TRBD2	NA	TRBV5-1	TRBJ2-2	TGCGCCAGCAGCCGGACTAGCGGGAGTGGCGGGGAGCTGTTTTTT	CASSRTSGSGGELFF
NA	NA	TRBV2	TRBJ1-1	TGTGCCAGCATCAGTGGACACCAGAACACTGAAGCTTTCTTT	CASISGHQNTEAFF
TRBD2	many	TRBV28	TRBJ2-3	TGTGCCAGCAGTTCTCAGCGGGATTCGTATACGCAGTATTTT	CASSSQRDSYTQYF
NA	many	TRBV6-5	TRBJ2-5	TGTGCCAGCAGTTACTCGGCGTTCAGGGGCATTCAAGAGACCCAGTACTTC	CASSYSAFRGIQETQYF
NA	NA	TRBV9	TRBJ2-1	TGTGCCAGCACCACGGGCGGCAGCTCCTACAATGAGCAGTTCTTC	CASTTGGSSYNEQFF
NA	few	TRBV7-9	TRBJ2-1	TGTGCCAGCAGCTCGAGCTTCCGGGCTAAGTCCTACAATGAGCAGTTCTTC	CASSSSFRAKSYNEQFF
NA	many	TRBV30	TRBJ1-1	TGTGCCTGGAGGGGGGTTCACACTGAAGCTTTCTTT	CAWRGVHTEAFF
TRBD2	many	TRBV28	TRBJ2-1	TGTGCCAGTGTAGCGGGAGGGCCCGGCGATGAGCAGTTCTTC	CASVAGGPGDEQFF
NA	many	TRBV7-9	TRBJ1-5	TGTGCCAGCAGCTTAGCAGGGTCCAATCAGCCCCAGCATTTT	CASSLAGSNQPQHF
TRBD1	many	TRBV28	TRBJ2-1	TGTGCCAGCAGTTTACGGACAGGGTTAAGAGGGAATGAGCAGTTCTTC	CASSLRTGLRGNEQFF
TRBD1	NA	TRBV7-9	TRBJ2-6	TGTGCCAGCAGCGGCGGGACAGGGGCAGGGGCCAACGTCCTGACTTTC	CASSGGTGAGANVLTF
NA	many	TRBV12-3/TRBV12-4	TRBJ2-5	TGTGCCAGCAGCCCTGACGGACGTCAAGAGACCCAGTACTTC	CASSPDGRQETQYF
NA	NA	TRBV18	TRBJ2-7	TGTGCCAGCTCACCGGCCAGTGGTACCTACGAGCAGTACTTC	CASSPASGTYEQYF
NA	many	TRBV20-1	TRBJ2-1	TGCAGTGCTAGTCGACTCCTCGCCGAGCAGTTCTTC	CSASRLLAEQFF
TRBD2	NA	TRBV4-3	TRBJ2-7	TGCGCCAGCAGCCAAGATAGGCTAGCGGGCGTGTCCTACGAGCAGTACTTC	CASSQDRLAGVSYEQYF